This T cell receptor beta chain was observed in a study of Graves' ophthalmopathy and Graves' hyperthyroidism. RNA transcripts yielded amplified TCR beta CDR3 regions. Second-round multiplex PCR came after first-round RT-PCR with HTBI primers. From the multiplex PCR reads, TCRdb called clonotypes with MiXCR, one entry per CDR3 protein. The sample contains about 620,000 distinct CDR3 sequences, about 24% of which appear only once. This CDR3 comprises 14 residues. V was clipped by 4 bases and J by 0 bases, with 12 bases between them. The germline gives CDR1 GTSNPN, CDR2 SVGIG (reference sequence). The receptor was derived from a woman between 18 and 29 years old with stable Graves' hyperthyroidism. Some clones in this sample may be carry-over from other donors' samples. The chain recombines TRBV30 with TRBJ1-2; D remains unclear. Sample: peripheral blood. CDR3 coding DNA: TGTGCCTGGAAATTAAACAACGCTAACTATGGCTACACCTTC. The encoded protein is CAWKLNNANYGYTF.